This T cell receptor (beta chain) was captured by sequencing in a study of beta chain features in type 1 diabetes (dated 2018 in TCRdb). Study-level background: Mean age, gender distribution, total cell number and subset yield were not different between patients and healthy donors. A total of over 90,000,000 sorted cells were examined across all samples, and a strong correlation was observed between cell number per subset and RNA yield. In the study, TCRB repertoires of sorted circulating CD4+ T cell subsets from recently diagnosed type 1 diabetes patients were compared with those of matched healthy donors. Regulatory and stem cell-like memory subsets were isolated from only 8 patients and roughly eight healthy donors, whereas naive and central memory subsets came from all 28 donors.

What the authors observed across the whole study: In all four CD4+ subsets, TCRB CDR3 length was moderately but significantly shorter in type 1 diabetes patients. Patients with type 1 diabetes made fewer insertions and deleted more nucleotides at VDJ recombination sites, implying thymic rearrangement abnormalities. PCR may preferentially amplify shorter templates, but because patient and control samples were amplified and corrected together, any resulting skew would affect both groups equally. HLA sub-analyses involved small numbers of individuals, so any influence of HLA type on TCRB rearrangement remained unresolved. The naive, central memory and regulatory TCRB repertoires appeared to resemble one another more closely among patients than among healthy donors. Because cDNA was sequenced instead of genomic DNA, activated cells with high expression could be over-represented, although the groups did not differ in activation or CD3 levels.

A single peripheral blood draw of 90 to 150 mL on average was collected from each donor into heparinised tubes. A BD FACSAria II was used to sort naive, central memory, regulatory and stem cell-like memory CD4+ T cells with a panel that included CD45RO, CCR7, CD25, CD127, CD95 and CD27. All sorted populations exceeded 95% purity. Right away, PBMCs were isolated by Lymphoprep density gradient centrifugation and were stained directly, with no culture step. So that batch effects would be minimized, each experiment stained and sorted samples in pairs, pairing one healthy donor with one patient. All of the isolated RNA was reverse transcribed with the High Capacity cDNA Reverse Transcription Kit, so expressed TCRB transcripts were sequenced. Stem cell-like memory T cell samples underwent survey-depth immunoSEQ sequencing, averaging roughly 1 million total reads per sample. After sorted cells were lysed in RLT buffer, RNA was extracted with DNase-treated RNeasy Micro or Mini kits, with the choice depending on cell number. To prevent cross-contamination, every cell subset was processed on its own, while patient and healthy donor samples were processed together. The immunoSEQ multiplex PCR was used to amplify TCRB sequences from cDNA, yielding 87-bp fragments that span the CDR3 region. Sequencing of the amplicons was done on the Illumina HiSeq platform. The original methods were these. Synthetic template baselines were used to correct PCR bias computationally, reads within Hamming distance 2 were collapsed, and singletons that could not be merged were discarded. Reads were aligned against IMGT to assign V, D and J genes, CDR3 length and insertions or deletions at six rearrangement sites. Within each subset, clonotype counts were normalized to sorted cell number, after which true diversity and Gini coefficients were computed with the tcR R package. The overlap coefficient, calculated on TCRB nucleotide sequences, was used to measure repertoire sharing. Drawn from immuneACCESS, this table holds only the in-frame rearrangements with V and J called that TCRdb kept. Clones are partly lost; checked studies trace under half to an unresolved V gene and leave the rest unexplained. The V and J calls and the clone size are those of that table, but D and trimming were determined from the DNA. The sample contains tens of thousands of clones, more than 45% of them found a single time. 0.3% to 0.4% of the sample goes to the ten largest clones.

A word on this clone: The antigen this receptor binds is unknown. The record has no base qualities; no much larger clone is one base away.

The sample comprised stem cell memory CD4+ T cells from blood. Per the publication, the cell subset or site label means: stem cell-like memory CD4+ T cells. The clonotype originates from a man younger than 35 with type 1 diabetes.

The CDR3: CASRTSETYEQYF. The sequenced DNA is TGTGCCAGCAGGACTAGCGAAACCTACGAGCAGTACTTC. Here the chain combines TRBV28 and TRBJ2-7; 8 central bases correspond to TRBD2. Including the terminal cysteine and phenylalanine, the CDR3 comprises 13 residues. The read is trimmed to its CDR3 DNA, 39 bases read in frame from base 1. The germline V gene gives CDR1 as MDHEN and CDR2 as SYDVKM. Clipping removes 6 bases from V and 2 bases from J, with 3 as the unmatched junction base count.